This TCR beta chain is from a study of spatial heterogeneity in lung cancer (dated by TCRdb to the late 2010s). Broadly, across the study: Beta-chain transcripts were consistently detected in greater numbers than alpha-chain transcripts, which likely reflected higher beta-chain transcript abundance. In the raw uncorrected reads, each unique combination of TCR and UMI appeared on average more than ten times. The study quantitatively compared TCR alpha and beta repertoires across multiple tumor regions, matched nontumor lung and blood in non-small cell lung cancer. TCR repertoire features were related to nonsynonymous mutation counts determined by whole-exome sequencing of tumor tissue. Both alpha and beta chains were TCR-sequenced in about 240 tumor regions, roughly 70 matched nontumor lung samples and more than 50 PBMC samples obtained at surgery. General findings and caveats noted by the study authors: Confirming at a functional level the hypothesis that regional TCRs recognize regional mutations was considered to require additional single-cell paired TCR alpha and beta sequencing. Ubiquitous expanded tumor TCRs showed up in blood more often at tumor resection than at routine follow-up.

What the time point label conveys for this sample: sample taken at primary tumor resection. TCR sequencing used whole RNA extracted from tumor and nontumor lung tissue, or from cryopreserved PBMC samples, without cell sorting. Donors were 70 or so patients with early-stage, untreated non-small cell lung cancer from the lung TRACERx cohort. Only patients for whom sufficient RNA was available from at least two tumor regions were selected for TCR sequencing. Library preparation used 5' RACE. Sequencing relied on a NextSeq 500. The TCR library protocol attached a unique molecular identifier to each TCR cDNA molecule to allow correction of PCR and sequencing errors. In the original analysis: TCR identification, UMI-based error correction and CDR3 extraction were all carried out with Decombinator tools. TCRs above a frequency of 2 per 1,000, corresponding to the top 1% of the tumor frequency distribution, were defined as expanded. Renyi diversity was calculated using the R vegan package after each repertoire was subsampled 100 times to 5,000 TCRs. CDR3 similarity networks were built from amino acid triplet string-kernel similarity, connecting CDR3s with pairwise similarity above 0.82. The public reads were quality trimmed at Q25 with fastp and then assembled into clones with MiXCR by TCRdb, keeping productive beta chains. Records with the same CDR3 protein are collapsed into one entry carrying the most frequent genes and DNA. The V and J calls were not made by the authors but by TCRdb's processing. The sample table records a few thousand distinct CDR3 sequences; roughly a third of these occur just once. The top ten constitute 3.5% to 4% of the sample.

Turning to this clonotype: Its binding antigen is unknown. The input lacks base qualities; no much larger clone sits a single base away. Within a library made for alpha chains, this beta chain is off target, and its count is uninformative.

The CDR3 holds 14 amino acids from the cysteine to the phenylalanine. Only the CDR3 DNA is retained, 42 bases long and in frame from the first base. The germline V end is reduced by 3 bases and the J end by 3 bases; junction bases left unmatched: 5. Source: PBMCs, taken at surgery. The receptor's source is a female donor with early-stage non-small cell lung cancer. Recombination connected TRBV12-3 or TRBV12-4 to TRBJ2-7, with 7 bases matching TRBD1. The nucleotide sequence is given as TGTGCCAGCAGTTTTGGGACAGCTCGCTACGAGCAGTACTTC. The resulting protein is CASSFGTARYEQYF.